These T cell receptor beta chains were read from a single sample in a study of T cells in Graves' hyperthyroidism and ophthalmopathy. One entry per CDR3 protein, called by TCRdb with MiXCR from the multiplex PCR reads. The sample records about 560,000 distinct CDR3 sequences, roughly 17% being singletons. Sequencing was performed on blood. All receptors come from a woman under 30 with Graves' hyperthyroidism. The CDR3 runs from the conserved cysteine through the conserved F or W. Fields, in order: CDR3 protein, V gene, J gene.

cdr3_aa: CASSQGETGNTIYF
v_call: TRBV4-1
j_call: TRBJ1-3

cdr3_aa: CASSPRDRGEKLVF
v_call: TRBV7-2
j_call: TRBJ1-4

cdr3_aa: CASSPTGISYGYTF
v_call: TRBV18
j_call: TRBJ1-2

cdr3_aa: CASSSSGQSGGYTF
v_call: TRBV12-3/TRBV12-4
j_call: TRBJ1-2

cdr3_aa: CASSEHEGTQHF
v_call: TRBV10-2
j_call: TRBJ1-5

cdr3_aa: CASSLLGPGVASGVKQDTQYF
v_call: TRBV7-3
j_call: TRBJ2-3

cdr3_aa: CASSKDRRELYF
v_call: TRBV18
j_call: TRBJ2-7

cdr3_aa: CASSSGRLAGAWDEQFF
v_call: TRBV27
j_call: TRBJ2-1

cdr3_aa: CASSLQQGHYGYTF
v_call: TRBV12-3/TRBV12-4
j_call: TRBJ1-2

cdr3_aa: CSAQGAFSPSTDTPYF
v_call: TRBV29-1
j_call: TRBJ2-3

cdr3_aa: CASSQGPGSYYEQYF
v_call: TRBV4-1
j_call: TRBJ2-7

cdr3_aa: CASSLNRGSGYEQYF
v_call: TRBV5-6
j_call: TRBJ2-7

cdr3_aa: CASSSAGLPNTGELFF
v_call: TRBV5-8
j_call: TRBJ2-2

cdr3_aa: CASKGLGHNEQFF
v_call: TRBV9
j_call: TRBJ2-1

cdr3_aa: CASSSEQGFSKNEQFF
v_call: TRBV5-4
j_call: TRBJ2-1

cdr3_aa: CASSPRGGRRFF
v_call: TRBV5-6
j_call: TRBJ2-1

cdr3_aa: CASSLWGQRTNTGELFF
v_call: TRBV11-2
j_call: TRBJ2-2

cdr3_aa: CASSHGTSGINEQFF
v_call: TRBV5-6
j_call: TRBJ2-1

cdr3_aa: CASSEALGRGAAKNIQYF
v_call: TRBV2
j_call: TRBJ2-4

cdr3_aa: CASSLFQGNEKETQYF
v_call: TRBV7-9
j_call: TRBJ2-5

cdr3_aa: CASSLWGKLYNNEQFF
v_call: TRBV28
j_call: TRBJ2-1

cdr3_aa: CASSFSRLAGVRNEQFF
v_call: TRBV12-3/TRBV12-4
j_call: TRBJ2-1

cdr3_aa: CASSPSTSGLWEQYF
v_call: TRBV7-2
j_call: TRBJ2-7

cdr3_aa: CASSYSLVSEQYF
v_call: TRBV7-9
j_call: TRBJ2-7

cdr3_aa: CASSLDFRGSGGAGVATDTQYF
v_call: TRBV7-2
j_call: TRBJ2-3

cdr3_aa: CASWMWGSDYGYTF
v_call: TRBV7-9
j_call: TRBJ1-2

cdr3_aa: CASSPLGNNQPQHF
v_call: TRBV6-2/TRBV6-3
j_call: TRBJ1-5

cdr3_aa: CASSSQGLAAQGRETQYF
v_call: TRBV12-3/TRBV12-4
j_call: TRBJ2-5

cdr3_aa: CASSPPDRGALGETQYF
v_call: TRBV28
j_call: TRBJ2-5

cdr3_aa: CASTSSGSQYF
v_call: TRBV6-1
j_call: TRBJ2-5

cdr3_aa: CASRRGLEPTDTQYF
v_call: TRBV6-1
j_call: TRBJ2-3

cdr3_aa: CASRRQGGGSSTDTQYF
v_call: TRBV11-2
j_call: TRBJ2-3

cdr3_aa: CASSMGSSGTRGYTF
v_call: TRBV19
j_call: TRBJ1-2

cdr3_aa: CASSLRRGFYEQYF
v_call: TRBV12-3/TRBV12-4
j_call: TRBJ2-7

cdr3_aa: CASSPNPRGRLNYGYTF
v_call: TRBV11-2
j_call: TRBJ1-2

cdr3_aa: CASSSNQDRTGYTF
v_call: TRBV7-9
j_call: TRBJ1-2

cdr3_aa: CASSSKFPQIPGHNEQFF
v_call: TRBV7-2
j_call: TRBJ2-1